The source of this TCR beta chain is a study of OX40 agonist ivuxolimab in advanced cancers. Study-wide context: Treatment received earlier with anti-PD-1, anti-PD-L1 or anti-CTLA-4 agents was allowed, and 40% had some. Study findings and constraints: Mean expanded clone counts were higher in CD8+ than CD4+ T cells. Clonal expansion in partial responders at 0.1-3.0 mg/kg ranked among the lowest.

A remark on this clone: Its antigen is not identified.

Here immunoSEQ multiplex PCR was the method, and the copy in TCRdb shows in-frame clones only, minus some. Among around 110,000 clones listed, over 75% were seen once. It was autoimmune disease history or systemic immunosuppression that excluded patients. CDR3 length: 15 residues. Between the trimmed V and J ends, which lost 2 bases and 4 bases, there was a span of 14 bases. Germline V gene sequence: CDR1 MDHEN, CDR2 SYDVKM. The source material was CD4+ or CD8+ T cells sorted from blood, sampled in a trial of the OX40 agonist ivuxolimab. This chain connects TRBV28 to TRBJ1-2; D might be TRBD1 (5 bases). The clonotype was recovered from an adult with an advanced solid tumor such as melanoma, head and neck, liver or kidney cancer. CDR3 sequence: CASSLDGGAGYGYTF. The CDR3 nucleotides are TGTGCCAGCAGTTTAGACGGAGGGGCGGGCTATGGCTACACCTTC.